These T cell receptor beta chains were read from a single sample in a study of blood T cell repertoires in COVID-19. Sequenced by immunoSEQ multiplex PCR; TCRdb stores in-frame clones only, minus some. Among some 130,000 clones, 70% to 80% were seen once, and the ten largest hold 3.5% to 4.5%. Sequencing used peripheral blood. Source of these receptors: a woman older than 75 with acute or convalescent COVID-19. CDR3s leave out the opening cysteine and the closing phenylalanine or tryptophan.

v_gene: TRBV5-1; len: 12; CDR3aa: ASSLSATNEKLF
v_gene: TRBV9; len: 13; CDR3aa: ASSVLLQVLYGYT
v_gene: TRBV3-1/TRBV3-2; len: 12; CDR3aa: ASSQEDRDSPLH
v_gene: TRBV12-3/TRBV12-4; len: 10; CDR3aa: ASRSNNSPLH
v_gene: TRBV4-1; len: 14; CDR3aa: ASSQDQTSGYNEQF
v_gene: TRBV24-1; len: 16; CDR3aa: ATSASGAFQDGYNEQF
v_gene: TRBV6-5; len: 12; CDR3aa: ASKEGADGNTIY
v_gene: TRBV28; len: 13; CDR3aa: ASSTRGTGVNEQF
v_gene: TRBV6-5; len: 12; CDR3aa: ASRFQGGGEKLF
v_gene: TRBV30; len: 11; CDR3aa: AWTKGPDTEAF
v_gene: TRBV11-3; len: 11; CDR3aa: ASSLGELDTQY
v_gene: TRBV18; len: 12; CDR3aa: ASSPAGGKSPLH
v_gene: TRBV7-2; len: 13; CDR3aa: ASSPDRASYNEQF
v_gene: TRBV7-3; len: 13; CDR3aa: ASSKDVGGGYEQF
v_gene: TRBV18; len: 13; CDR3aa: ASSLDRGGANVLT
v_gene: TRBV29-1; len: 12; CDR3aa: SVEGQLSGNTIY
v_gene: TRBV6-2/TRBV6-3; len: 11; CDR3aa: ASSYPPTTEQY
v_gene: TRBV30; len: 9; CDR3aa: AWTGYNEQF
v_gene: TRBV18; len: 11; CDR3aa: ASSRGPAYEQY
v_gene: TRBV5-1; len: 14; CDR3aa: ASRSGQGAMNTEAF
v_gene: TRBV18; len: 13; CDR3aa: ASSPDRGTSYGYT
v_gene: TRBV6-5; len: 11; CDR3aa: ASSPPALDEQY
v_gene: TRBV6-6; len: 10; CDR3aa: ASSYPNTEAF
v_gene: TRBV5-4; len: 14; CDR3aa: ASSTTGTSGWWEQF
v_gene: TRBV3-1/TRBV3-2; len: 11; CDR3aa: ASSQVASGADT
v_gene: TRBV4-2; len: 13; CDR3aa: ASSQDLTVNTEAF
v_gene: TRBV28; len: 12; CDR3aa: ASRASGRAWEQY
v_gene: TRBV28; len: 10; CDR3aa: ASSRGGYGYT
v_gene: TRBV4-1; len: 12; CDR3aa: ASSPGQKQETQY
v_gene: TRBV19; len: 11; CDR3aa: ASSIGRGNEQF
v_gene: TRBV14; len: 13; CDR3aa: ASSQGLAGAGEQY
v_gene: TRBV3-1/TRBV3-2; len: 14; CDR3aa: ASSHWDRVTNYGYT
v_gene: TRBV9; len: 14; CDR3aa: ASSPGDGEQNEKLF
v_gene: TRBV9; len: 12; CDR3aa: ASSVGPWQEKLF
v_gene: TRBV12-3/TRBV12-4; len: 11; CDR3aa: ASDRGRSAEAF
v_gene: TRBV19; len: 12; CDR3aa: ASSARTGDYGYT
v_gene: TRBV28; len: 16; CDR3aa: ASSPPGQGVATNEKLF
v_gene: TRBV7-3; len: 11; CDR3aa: ASSREARDTQY
v_gene: TRBV29-1; len: 11; CDR3aa: SVERSSGSEAF
v_gene: TRBV7-9; len: 13; CDR3aa: ASSLYRDSNSPLH
v_gene: TRBV5-1; len: 13; CDR3aa: ASSLASGSQETQY
v_gene: TRBV7-2; len: 12; CDR3aa: ASSLYSGEDEQY
v_gene: TRBV11-3; len: 13; CDR3aa: ASSTGFSGANVLT
v_gene: TRBV7-9; len: 14; CDR3aa: ASSQKLAGLGETQY
v_gene: TRBV30; len: 10; CDR3aa: AWSGTGAEQF
v_gene: TRBV28; len: 13; CDR3aa: ASSFSVSGANVLT
v_gene: TRBV18; len: 16; CDR3aa: ASSPYVGSAEIYYEQY
v_gene: TRBV30; len: 11; CDR3aa: AWSQGIPDTQY
v_gene: TRBV7-9; len: 13; CDR3aa: ASSTRQGGYNEQF
v_gene: TRBV12-3/TRBV12-4; len: 11; CDR3aa: ASSGGVQETQY
v_gene: TRBV18; len: 14; CDR3aa: ASSPRQRTSGHEQY
v_gene: TRBV9; len: 13; CDR3aa: ASSVEGGPYNEQF
v_gene: TRBV9; len: 11; CDR3aa: ASSARSDYGYT
v_gene: TRBV29-1; len: 12; CDR3aa: SVPRQEPLSKLF